This is a list of T cell receptor beta chains from one sample in a study of OX40 agonist ivuxolimab in advanced cancers. Method: immunoSEQ multiplex PCR; TCRdb's copy keeps in-frame clones and lacks some. This table holds around 100,000 clones, roughly nine tenths found once. The sequencing here drew on CD4+ or CD8+ T cells sorted from blood, taken in a trial of the OX40 agonist ivuxolimab. These receptors all stem from an adult with an advanced solid tumor such as melanoma, head and neck, liver or kidney cancer. CDR3s include the opening cysteine and the closing phenylalanine or tryptophan. A D gene is named only where the DNA matches it firmly. Expanded clones are given a class, and other clones once, few, many or no size at all.

abundance	v_gene	d_gene	j_gene	CDR3aa	CDR3nt
few	TRBV11-2	.	TRBJ1-2	CASSLSRNYGYTF	TGTGCCAGCAGCTTATCCAGGAATTATGGCTACACCTTC
.	TRBV2	.	TRBJ1-1	CASSEQGNTEAFF	TGTGCCAGCAGTGAACAGGGGAACACTGAAGCTTTCTTT
.	TRBV30	TRBD2	TRBJ2-3	CAWSGLAGGRTDTQYF	TGTGCCTGGAGTGGACTAGCGGGGGGGCGTACAGATACGCAGTATTTT
.	TRBV7-9	.	TRBJ1-4	CASSFEGANEKLFF	TGTGCCAGCAGCTTTGAGGGAGCTAATGAAAAACTGTTTTTT
.	TRBV29-1	.	TRBJ1-2	CSVGGAGSHNYGYTF	TGCAGCGTTGGGGGGGCGGGCAGCCACAACTATGGCTACACCTTC
.	TRBV11-2	.	TRBJ1-5	CASSLGAGEGQPQHF	TGTGCCAGCAGCTTAGGGGCAGGGGAAGGTCAGCCCCAGCATTTT
.	TRBV6-1	TRBD1	TRBJ1-1	CAILIRGRNTEAFF	TGTGCCATACTAATCAGGGGGCGTAACACTGAAGCTTTCTTT
once	TRBV15	.	TRBJ2-1	CATTHGSAGSYNEQFF	TGTGCCACCACGCATGGATCGGCAGGATCATACAATGAGCAGTTCTTC
.	TRBV5-1	TRBD1	TRBJ1-1	CASSLELTGGSTEAFF	TGCGCCAGCAGCTTGGAGCTAACAGGGGGTAGTACTGAAGCTTTCTTT
.	TRBV10-1	.	TRBJ1-6	CASSEIRDSPLHF	TGCGCCAGCAGTGAAATCAGGGACTCACCCCTCCACTTT
.	TRBV19	.	TRBJ1-2	CASSRDGLNYGYTF	TGTGCCAGTAGCAGAGACGGTCTTAACTATGGCTACACCTTC
.	TRBV11-3	TRBD2	TRBJ2-1	CASSIGYASGGYNEQFF	TGTGCCAGCAGCATAGGGTATGCTAGCGGGGGATACAATGAGCAGTTCTTC
.	TRBV12-5	TRBD1	TRBJ1-1	CASGLVRPGGGTEAFF	TGTGCTAGTGGTTTGGTACGTCCAGGGGGGGGCACTGAAGCTTTCTTT
.	TRBV7-8	.	TRBJ2-1	CASSSGGTRQFF	TGTGCCAGCAGCTCAGGGGGGACTAGGCAGTTCTTC
.	TRBV18	.	TRBJ2-7	CASSPPPDSLYEQYF	TGTGCCAGCTCACCACCTCCGGACAGCCTTTACGAGCAGTACTTC
.	TRBV7-2	TRBD1	TRBJ1-1	CASSSQGGTEAFF	TGTGCCAGCAGCTCTCAGGGGGGCACTGAAGCTTTCTTT
.	TRBV9	TRBD1	TRBJ1-4	CASSPPGQGDEKLFF	TGTGCCAGCAGCCCGCCGGGACAGGGGGATGAAAAACTGTTTTTT
.	TRBV19	.	TRBJ2-7	CASSAAFGEAYEQYF	TGTGCCAGTAGTGCCGCCTTTGGGGAGGCCTACGAGCAGTACTTC
.	TRBV19	.	TRBJ1-5	CASSVSRESNQPQHF	TGTGCCAGTAGTGTTTCCAGGGAGAGCAATCAGCCCCAGCATTTT